This record concerns one T cell receptor beta chain sequence. The antigen this receptor binds is unknown. Base qualities are missing; no much larger clone stands one base away. The source of the sample is a study of blood T cell repertoires in COVID-19 (dated by TCRdb to about 2020). With respect to the entire study: Collaborator samples came from the United States, Italy and Spain and covered acute and convalescent phases of COVID-19. The material from the prospective study consisted of cDNA or gDNA derived from T cells, B-cell-depleted T cells, or PBMCs. The dataset comprised deeply sampled blood TCRbeta repertoires from subjects exposed to, actively infected with, or recovered from COVID-19. The repertoires were made available in a free public database intended to serve as a resource for research on the immune response to SARS-CoV-2. Samples were obtained from the ongoing ImmuneRACE study (first 160 participants) and from approximately 1,200 subjects provided by 6 global collaborators. A de-identified subject ID, COVID-19 status, age in years and sex were almost always included in the sample metadata. Where HLA class I and class II types were available, the types were taken from metadata supplied by the sample provider, not from assay-based typing.

The CDR3, from cysteine to phenylalanine, totals 13 residues. The CDR3 DNA has 39 bases and is translated from base 1. V loses 5 bases, J loses 4 bases, and the germline ends lie 11 bases apart. The germline V gene (reference sequence) sets CDR1 to PRHDT and CDR2 to FYEKMQ. Study-wide conclusions, independent of this receptor: Clinical and demographic metadata were provided uncurated, with the amount varying by source and participant.

TCRbeta CDR3 regions were amplified from genomic DNA by means of the immunoSEQ Assay, a bias-controlled multiplex PCR. The paper's data handling went like this. Nucleated cell counts per sample were estimated from amplification of reference gene primers within the assay. Sequence reads were collapsed and filtered to measure the absolute abundance of every unique TCRbeta CDR3 rearrangement. For each sample, productive Simpson clonality was calculated as the square root of Simpson's diversity index across productive rearrangements. TCRdb limited this immuneACCESS table to in-frame rearrangements with V and J called. A share of clones is missing; checked studies link under half to unresolved V genes, and the rest is unexplained. D and trimming come from the DNA, and the V and J calls and clone size come from that table. Within this sample are about 320,000 clones, with roughly nine tenths of them counted one time only. The top ten clones comprise 4% to 6% of the sample.

In the prospective study, participants were roughly 18 to 100 years old, resided in about two dozen geographic areas of the United States, and were enrolled through a virtual design. In the prospective study, cohorts were assigned on the basis of participant-reported clinical history obtained from a screening survey and a study questionnaire. Recovered participants in ImmuneRACE Cohort 3 were defined as having two consecutive negative NP/OP PCR tests, clearance from a healthcare professional, or resolution of symptoms. In the prospective study, mobile phlebotomists collected whole blood, serum and a nasopharyngeal or oropharyngeal swab from each participant. Participants in the prospective study had the option to provide additional blood draws and questionnaires over an approximately 2-month period. Before DNA extraction, blood samples from the prospective study were shipped at room temperature or frozen.

The source material was PBMCs or T cells enriched from blood (not recorded which). The sequence was collected from a man in his 60s who had recovered from COVID-19. The chain links TRBV13 with TRBJ1-2, with TRBD1 perhaps the D gene, on 5 matching bases. The DNA sequence is TGTGCCAGCAGCGGGCAGGGAGGCTATGGCTACACCTTC. It codes for CASSGQGGYGYTF.